This section outlines one T cell receptor (beta chain) sequence together with its context. Libraries were prepared by immunoSEQ multiplex PCR; TCRdb keeps only in-frame clonotypes and omits some of them. The sample includes roughly 80,000 clones, around 88% of them seen just once. The data derive from a study of OX40 agonist ivuxolimab in advanced cancers. Whole-study context: Patients were treated with ivuxolimab, an agonistic anti-OX40 (CD134) antibody.

There are 14 residues in the CDR3. Germline V gene data show CDR1 as SNHLY and CDR2 as FYNNEI. The V gene end was trimmed by 8 bases and the J gene end by 9 bases; junction bases not matched to a gene: 12. The sequencing here drew on CD4+ or CD8+ T cells sorted from blood, taken in a trial of the OX40 agonist ivuxolimab. This chain uses TRBV2 with TRBJ2-1; 8 nucleotides align to TRBD2. This TCR derives from an adult with an advanced solid tumor such as melanoma, head and neck, liver or kidney cancer. CDR3 bases: TGTGCCAGCGCCCCCGTGACTAGCGTCGCTGAGCAGTTCTTC. Protein: CASAPVTSVAEQFF. The full variable domain, completed using reference TRBV2 and TRBJ2-1, is EPEVTQTPSHQVTQMGQEVILRCVPISNHLYFYWYRQILGQKVEFLVSFYNNEISEKSEIFDDQFSVERPDGSNFTLKIRSTKLEDSAMYFCASAPVTSVAEQFFGPGTRLTVL.